The clone carrying this TCR beta chain was counted ten times or more. The CDR3 runs to 13 residues. Trimming left V 2 bases short and J 11 bases short, with 15 bases between. Germline V gives CDR1 LGHDT, CDR2 YNNKEL (reference sequence). The data belong to a study of response to subunit inactivated influenza vaccine. TCRdb ran MiXCR on the RT-PCR reads and lists one entry per CDR3 protein. This sample has over 300,000 distinct CDR3 sequences, with 20% to 25% found just once. V is TRBV3-1 and J is TRBJ1-1; a weak D match, TRBD1 (5 bases). Sequencing was performed on PBMCs from blood, taken approximately 20 months after vaccination. The TCR sequence derives from a man between 50 and 69 years old who received an inactivated influenza vaccine. In DNA, the CDR3 is TGTGCCAGCAGCCAAAACCCGGGACTAGGGGCTTTCTTT. Translated: CASSQNPGLGAFF.